What follows are 9 T cell receptor beta chains derived from one specimen sequenced in a study of Graves' ophthalmopathy and Graves' hyperthyroidism. RNA transcripts were the template, and TCR beta CDR3 regions were amplified from them. Following a first-round RT-PCR that used HTBI primers, a second-round multiplex PCR was carried out. MiXCR was run by TCRdb on the multiplex PCR reads, yielding one entry per CDR3 protein. The table shows 1 million to 1.3 million distinct CDR3 sequences, with 36% occurring only once. Sequenced input: peripheral blood or thyroid tissue (not recorded which). The source of these receptors is an adult man with Graves' hyperthyroidism.

Ten or more counts support this clonotype. The chain links TRBV12-3 or TRBV12-4 to TRBJ1-5, with 9 positions matching TRBD1. Trimming at V came to 4 bases and at J to 3 bases, leaving 4 bases not matched to a gene. The CDR3 length is 15 residues. The CDR3 DNA follows: TGTGCCAGCAGTTCCGGGACAGGGTACAATCAGCCCCAGCATTTT. Its protein product is CASSSGTGYNQPQHF.

This clonotype has only a few counts. V and J are TRBV28 and TRBJ1-2, with D possibly being TRBD1 (5 bases). V lost 8 bases, J lost 4 bases, and 17 bases lay in between. The CDR3 is 14 amino acids. CDR1 and CDR2 (germline): MDHEN, SYDVKM. The DNA for the CDR3 is TGTGCCAGCTCAGGCCACGGGACGGTCTATGGCTACACCTTC. It specifies CASSGHGTVYGYTF.

This CDR3 is CASRERPSHEKLFF. CDR3 nucleotide sequence: TGTGCCAGCAGGGAGAGGCCGTCTCATGAAAAACTGTTTTTT. The chain couples TRBV6-1 to TRBJ1-4; D is uncertain. There are 14 residues in the CDR3. V lost 6 bases to trimming and J lost 6 bases, with 14 bases between them. CDR1 is MNHNS, CDR2 SASEGT, per germline.

J is TRBJ1-3 and V is TRBV7-2; D might be TRBD1 (5 bases). There are 15 residues in the CDR3. CDR1 and CDR2 from the germline V gene are SGHTA and FQGNSA. Trimming shortened V by 5 bases and J by 10 bases, and 21 bases separated the two germline ends. CDR3 coding DNA: TGTGCCAGCAGCCAAGACCCCAGGGCAAAAGCAACCATATATTTT. It codes for CASSQDPRAKATIYF.

This clonotype occurred many times. V usage is TRBV29-1 and J usage is TRBJ2-2; either TRBD1 or TRBD2 may fit D (6 bases each). Germline V gene lookup returns CDR1 SQVTM and CDR2 ANQGSEA. V shed 5 bases and J shed 1 base, with 11 bases lying between them. The CDR3 length is 14 residues. CDR3 DNA: TGCAGCGTTCTCGGGGGCAGGAACACCGGGGAGCTGTTTTTT. Translating gives CSVLGGRNTGELFF.

This clonotype showed up many times. This chain links TRBV20-1 with TRBJ1-1; D is ambiguous. Germline V lookup: CDR1 DFQATT, CDR2 SNEGSKA (reference sequence). V dropped 3 bases and J dropped 6 bases, with 8 bases sitting between them. The CDR3 totals 11 residues. CDR3: CSASEDPEAFF. In nucleotides, the CDR3 is TGCAGTGCTAGTGAGGACCCTGAAGCTTTCTTT.

This clonotype was found a few times. Germline and junction disagree at one end, which may indicate a read error. The chain carries TRBV10-2 and TRBJ1-2; 9 bases line up with TRBD1. This CDR3 is built from 15 residues. Germline-derived CDR1 and CDR2 are WSHSY and SAAADI. In nucleotides, the CDR3 is TGTGCCAGCAGTTTTTCGGACAGGGGAGACTATGGCTACACCTTC. Protein: CASSFSDRGDYGYTF.

V and J are TRBV7-6 and TRBJ2-5; no clear D. Germline values: CDR1 SGHVS, CDR2 FNYEAQ. The CDR3 is made up of 10 amino acids. V was clipped by 6 bases and J by 9 bases, with 8 bases between them. DNA for the CDR3: TGTGCCAGCAGTCAAGACCCCCAGTACTTC. Translating gives CASSQDPQYF.

This CDR3 reads CAISLGGIAEAFF. The CDR3 nucleotides are TGTGCCATCAGTTTGGGGGGAATCGCTGAAGCTTTCTTT. The chain joins TRBV10-3 to TRBJ1-1; tentative D call: TRBD1 (5 bases). The V gene lost 5 bases and the J gene lost 6 bases, with 13 bases spanning the gap. This CDR3 contains 13 residues. Germline V gives CDR1 ENHRY, CDR2 SYGVKD.